This T cell receptor beta chain was found in a study of brain T cells in children with intractable seizures (dated by TCRdb to the early 2020s). About the investigation overall: A NanoString immunology panel was first used to screen resected brain tissue from 40 to 55 pediatric epilepsy surgery cases for immune gene transcripts. Of the approximately twelve selected surgery cases, pre-surgery blood was also sequenced for eight, so four had brain tissue only. Results and caveats for the whole study, not just this receptor: Because sequencing depth was different between pre-surgery and post-surgery blood, clones absent from the pre-surgery sample may reflect undersampling. Viral specificity was inferred only from CDR3 sequence similarity, and patients' HCMV serostatus was unknown.

On this clone itself: Its specific antigen is unknown. No qualities accompany the bases; no much larger clone lies one base away.

The intended sense of this specimen's time point label: resected brain tissue, or blood drawn just prior to surgery. The surgery cases that showed the highest brain T cell transcript signatures were chosen for TCR beta chain sequencing of brain tissue, and of blood when it was available. Prior to surgery, the patients had been treated with at least one anti-epileptic drug. The TCR-sequenced patients were children whose drug-resistant epilepsy was caused by tuberous sclerosis complex, focal cortical dysplasia, Rasmussen encephalitis or hemimegalencephaly. Bulk genomic DNA was extracted from unsorted brain tissue and whole blood with the Monarch genomic DNA purification kit. The germline V gene supplies CDR1 MNHEY and CDR2 SVGAGI. V is trimmed back by 5 bases and J by 0 bases, and the junction contains 2 bases that no gene match accounts for. The CDR3 numbers 14 residues from cysteine through phenylalanine. The only DNA kept is the CDR3, 42 bases in frame from the first base.

The immunoSEQ assay was used to generate TCR beta chain sequences from genomic DNA. Per the source publication's procedure: CDR3 sequences not starting with the conserved framework cysteine at position 104 were manually removed. To get clonality, the normalized Shannon's Diversity Index was subtracted from one, giving values from 0 (maximal diversity) to 1 (oligoclonal). Chi-squared comparison-of-proportions tests were used to check whether the frequency of the same CDR3 differed between samples, for example brain versus blood. Public clonotypes were found by searching immuneACCESS, and the VDJdb browser was used to assess similarity to known antiviral clonotypes. Not all clones reach the TCRdb copy of this immuneACCESS table, which keeps in-frame sequences only. Checked studies attribute under half of the gap to unresolved V genes and leave the rest unexplained. The DNA gave D and trimming, while V, J and clone size come from that table. In all, the sample holds 80,000 or so clones, and around 93% of those were seen once. The top ten hold around 1.6% of the sample.

Source: peripheral blood, taken at surgery. The rearranged segments are TRBV6-5 and TRBJ2-7; 9 nucleotides in the junction match TRBD1. The clonotype originates from a boy younger than two with tuberous sclerosis and intractable seizures. In nucleotides, the sequence is TGTGCCAGCAGTCGGGACAGGGTCTCCTACGAGCAGTACTTC. Its coded protein is CASSRDRVSYEQYF.